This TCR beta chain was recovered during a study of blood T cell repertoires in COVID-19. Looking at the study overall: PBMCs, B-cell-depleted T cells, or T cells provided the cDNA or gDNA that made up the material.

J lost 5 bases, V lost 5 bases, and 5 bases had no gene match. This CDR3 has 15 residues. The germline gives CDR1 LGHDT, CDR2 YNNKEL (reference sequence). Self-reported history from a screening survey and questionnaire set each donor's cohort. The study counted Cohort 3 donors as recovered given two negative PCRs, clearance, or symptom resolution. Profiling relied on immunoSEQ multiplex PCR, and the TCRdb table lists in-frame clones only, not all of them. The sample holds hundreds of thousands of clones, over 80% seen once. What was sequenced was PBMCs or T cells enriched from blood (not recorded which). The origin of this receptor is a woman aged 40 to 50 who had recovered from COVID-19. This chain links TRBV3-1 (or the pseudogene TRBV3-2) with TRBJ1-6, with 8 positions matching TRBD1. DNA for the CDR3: TGTGCCAGCAGCTATACGGACAGGGATAATTCACCCCTCCACTTT. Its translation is CASSYTDRDNSPLHF.